This TCR beta chain was recovered during a study of T cells in Graves' hyperthyroidism and ophthalmopathy. TCR beta CDR3 sequences were amplified from RNA transcripts. HTBI primers were employed in a first-round RT-PCR of the TCR CDR3. TCRdb passed the multiplex PCR reads through MiXCR, listing each CDR3 protein once. The table lists around 380,000 distinct CDR3 sequences, 13% of them singletons. This clonotype has a count of ten or more. Germline lookup yields CDR1 MNHEY and CDR2 SVGEGT. There are 15 residues in the CDR3. Trimming took off 5 bases at V and 0 bases at J, with 11 bases between the two ends.

Sequencing was performed on blood. This chain joins TRBV6-2 or TRBV6-3 and TRBJ1-5; D remains unclear. This TCR was sampled from a man aged 25-45 years with Graves' hyperthyroidism that later progressed to Graves' ophthalmopathy. The DNA for the CDR3 is TGTGCCAGCAGTACCGGACGGTATAGCAATCAGCCCCAGCATTTT. As protein: CASSTGRYSNQPQHF.